The text below deals with one TCR beta chain. The sample originates from a study of control samples from healthy donors and cancer patients. CDR3 size: 16 residues. The germline V gene encodes CDR1 LGHNA and CDR2 YNFKEQ. Trimming took 0 bases from V and 5 from J, leaving 17 bases between them. The table came from immunoSEQ multiplex PCR; TCRdb's copy has only in-frame clones and leaves some out. The repertoire has about 50,000 clones, approximately 90% of them found once; the top ten carry 0.8%. The sequencing input was PBMCs. This chain links TRBV4-2 with TRBJ2-7; D unresolved. The TCR sequence derives from a man aged 25-40 years with colorectal cancer. CDR3: CASSQDVEKLVNEQYF. CDR3 sequence (DNA): TGTGCCAGCAGCCAAGATGTCGAGAAGCTAGTTAACGAGCAGTACTTC.